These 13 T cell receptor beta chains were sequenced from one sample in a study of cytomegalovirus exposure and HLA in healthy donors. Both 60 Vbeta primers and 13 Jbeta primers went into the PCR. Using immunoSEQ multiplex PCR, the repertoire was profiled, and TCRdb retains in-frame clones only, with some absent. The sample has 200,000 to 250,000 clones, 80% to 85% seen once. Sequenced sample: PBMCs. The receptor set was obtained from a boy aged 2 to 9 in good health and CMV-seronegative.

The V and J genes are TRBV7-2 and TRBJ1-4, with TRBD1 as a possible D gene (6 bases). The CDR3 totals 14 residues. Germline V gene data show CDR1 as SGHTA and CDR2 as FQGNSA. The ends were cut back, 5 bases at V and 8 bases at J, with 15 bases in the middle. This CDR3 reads CASSLLPGAEKLFF. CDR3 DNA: TGTGCCAGCAGCCTACTCCCAGGGGCGGAAAAACTGTTTTTT.

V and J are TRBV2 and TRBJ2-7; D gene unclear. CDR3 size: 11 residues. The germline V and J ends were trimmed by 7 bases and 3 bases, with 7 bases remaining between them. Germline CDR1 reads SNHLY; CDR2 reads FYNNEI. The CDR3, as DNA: TGTGCCAGCAAATCCTACTACGAGCAGTACTTC. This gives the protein CASKSYYEQYF.

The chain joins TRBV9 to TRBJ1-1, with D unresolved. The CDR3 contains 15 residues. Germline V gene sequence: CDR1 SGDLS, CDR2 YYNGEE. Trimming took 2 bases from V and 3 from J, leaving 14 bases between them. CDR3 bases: TGTGCCAGCAGCGTGTGGGGAGGAACGGACACTGAAGCTTTCTTT. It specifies CASSVWGGTDTEAFF.

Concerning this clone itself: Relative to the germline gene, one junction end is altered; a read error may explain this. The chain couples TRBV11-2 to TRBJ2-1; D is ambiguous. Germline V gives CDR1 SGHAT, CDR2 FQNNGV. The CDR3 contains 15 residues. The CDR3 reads CASSVETSSYNEQFF. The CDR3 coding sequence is TGTGCCAGCAGCGTAGAGACAAGCTCCTACAATGAGCAGTTCTTC.

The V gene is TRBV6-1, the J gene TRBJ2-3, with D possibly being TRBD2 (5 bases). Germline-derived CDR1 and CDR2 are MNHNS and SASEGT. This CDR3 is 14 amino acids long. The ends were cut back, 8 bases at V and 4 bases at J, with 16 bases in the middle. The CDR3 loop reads CASVVSVRSDTQYF. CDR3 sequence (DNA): TGTGCCAGCGTTGTTAGCGTAAGGTCAGATACGCAGTATTTT.

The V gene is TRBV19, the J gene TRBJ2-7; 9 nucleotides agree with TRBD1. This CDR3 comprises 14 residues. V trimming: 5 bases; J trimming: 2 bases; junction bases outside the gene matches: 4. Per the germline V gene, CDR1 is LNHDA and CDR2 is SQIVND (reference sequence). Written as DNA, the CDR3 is TGTGCCAGTAGTTTCGGGACAGGGACCTACGAGCAGTACTTC. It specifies CASSFGTGTYEQYF.

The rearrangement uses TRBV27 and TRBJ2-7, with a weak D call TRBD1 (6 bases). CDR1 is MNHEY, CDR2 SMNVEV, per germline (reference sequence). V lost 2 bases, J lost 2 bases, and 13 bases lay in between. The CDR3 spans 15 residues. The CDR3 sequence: CASSLGSSGAYEQYF. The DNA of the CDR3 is TGTGCCAGCAGTTTAGGGTCTTCAGGGGCCTACGAGCAGTACTTC.

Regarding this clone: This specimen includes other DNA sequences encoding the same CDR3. This CDR3 is CASSIGDRGGGNQPQHF. The DNA for the CDR3 is TGTGCCAGTAGTATAGGGGACAGGGGCGGCGGCAATCAGCCCCAGCATTTT. This sequence joins TRBV19 and TRBJ1-5, with 10 bases aligning to TRBD1. The germline gives CDR1 LNHDA, CDR2 SQIVND (reference sequence). J was trimmed by 2 bases and V by 1 base; bases with no gene match: 5. This CDR3 has 17 amino acids. The whole variable domain, remainder taken from reference TRBV19 and TRBJ1-5, is DGGITQSPKYLFRKEGQNVTLSCEQNLNHDAMYWYRQDPGQGLRLIYYSQIVNDFQKGDIAEGYSVSREKKESFPLTVTSAQKNPTAFYLCASSIGDRGGGNQPQHFGDGTRLSIL.

This chain's CDR3 is CASSLIGNTGTYEQYF. The CDR3 nucleotides are TGCGCCAGCAGCCTTATAGGGAATACAGGGACCTACGAGCAGTACTTC. The chain couples TRBV4-1 to TRBJ2-7, with a weak D call TRBD1 (6 bases). The CDR3 extends over 16 amino acids. The V end was cut by 4 bases, the J end by 2 bases, with 18 bases between. Germline CDR1 is MGHRA and CDR2 is YSYEKL.

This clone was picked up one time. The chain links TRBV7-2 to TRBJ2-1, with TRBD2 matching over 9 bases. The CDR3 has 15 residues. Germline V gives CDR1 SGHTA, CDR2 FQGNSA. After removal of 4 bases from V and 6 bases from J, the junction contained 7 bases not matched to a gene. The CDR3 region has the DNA TGTGCCAGCAGCTCCGGGACTAGCACTTCCAATGAGCAGTTCTTC. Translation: CASSSGTSTSNEQFF.

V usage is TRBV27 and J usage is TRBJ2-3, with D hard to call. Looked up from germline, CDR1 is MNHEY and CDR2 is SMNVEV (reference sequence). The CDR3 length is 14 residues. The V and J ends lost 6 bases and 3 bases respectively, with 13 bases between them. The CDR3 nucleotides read TGTGCCAGCAGCCCCCGAGCGTCTACAGATACGCAGTATTTT. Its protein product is CASSPRASTDTQYF.

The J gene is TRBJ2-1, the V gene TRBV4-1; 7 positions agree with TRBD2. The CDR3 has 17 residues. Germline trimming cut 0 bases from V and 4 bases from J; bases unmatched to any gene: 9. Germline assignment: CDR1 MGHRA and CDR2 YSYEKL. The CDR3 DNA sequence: TGCGCCAGCAGCCAAGATGAAGCGGGGACGCTGTACAATGAGCAGTTCTTC. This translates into CASSQDEAGTLYNEQFF.

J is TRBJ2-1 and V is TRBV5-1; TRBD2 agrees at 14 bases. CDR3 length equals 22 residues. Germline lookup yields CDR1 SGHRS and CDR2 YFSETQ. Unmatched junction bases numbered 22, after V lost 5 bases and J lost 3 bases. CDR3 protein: CASRLPLAGEGLAGEVYNEQFF. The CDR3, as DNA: TGCGCCAGCAGGCTTCCCCTGGCCGGGGAGGGACTAGCGGGAGAGGTCTACAATGAGCAGTTCTTC.